Presented here are 10 T cell receptor beta chains from one specimen sequenced in a study of OX40 agonist ivuxolimab in advanced cancers. Method: immunoSEQ multiplex PCR; TCRdb's copy keeps in-frame clones and lacks some. The sample includes under 60,000 clones, 85% to 90% of them seen just once. This sample comprised CD4+ or CD8+ T cells sorted from blood, obtained in a trial of the OX40 agonist ivuxolimab. Receptor source: an adult with an advanced solid tumor such as melanoma, head and neck, liver or kidney cancer.

The gene calls are TRBV5-4 and TRBJ2-4; D unresolved. V shed 0 bases and J shed 0 bases, with 4 bases lying between them. Germline values: CDR1 SGHNT, CDR2 YYREEE (reference sequence). This CDR3 is 14 amino acids long. In DNA form, the CDR3 reads TGTGCCAGCAGCTTGGCAGGAGCCAAAAACATTCAGTACTTC. Protein: CASSLAGAKNIQYF.

The V and J genes are TRBV14 and TRBJ2-1; D unresolved. This CDR3 is built from 14 residues. Trimming cost V 5 bases and J 8 bases, with 16 bases left between them. Germline loops: CDR1 SGHDN, CDR2 FVKESK. The CDR3 DNA sequence: TGTGCCAGCAGCGAGGTCGGATACTCGGATGAGCAGTTCTTC. Translated, it gives CASSEVGYSDEQFF.

The chain joins TRBV28 to TRBJ2-2; 15 bases are shared with TRBD2. CDR1 is MDHEN and CDR2 is SYDVKM in the germline V gene. J lost 0 bases, V lost 3 bases, and 8 bases had no gene match. The CDR3 totals 20 residues. CDR3 sequence (DNA): TGTGCCAGCAGTTTTGGGGGTGGACTAGCGGGAGGGCCGAACACCGGGGAGCTGTTTTTT. Its translation: CASSFGGGLAGGPNTGELFF.

The chain employs TRBV9 and TRBJ2-5, with D perhaps TRBD1 (5 bases). V was pared by 4 bases and J by 1 base, with 17 bases between. From germline, CDR1 is SGDLS and CDR2 YYNGEE. The length of the CDR3 is 16 residues. The CDR3 is CASSPVPRVGQETQYF. For the CDR3, the DNA is TGTGCCAGCAGCCCTGTTCCCAGGGTGGGCCAAGAGACCCAGTACTTC.

The genes are TRBV7-3 and TRBJ2-5, with no clear D. Per germline, CDR1 SGHTA and CDR2 FQGTGA. Trimming removed 3 bases from V and 1 base from J, with 9 bases in between. The CDR3 length is 14 residues. The CDR3 region is CASSFGGFQETQYF. The CDR3 bases are TGTGCCAGCAGCTTCGGCGGATTCCAAGAGACCCAGTACTTC.

The chain couples TRBV6-6 to TRBJ2-2; D gene unclear. Trimming took off 5 bases at V and 4 bases at J, with 11 bases between the two ends. The germline gives CDR1 MNHNY, CDR2 SVGAGI (reference sequence). The CDR3 has 14 amino acids. In DNA, the CDR3 is TGTGCCAGCAGTAAGGACCGAAGCACCGGGGAGCTGTTTTTT. Protein: CASSKDRSTGELFF.

This clone was detected only once. The chain combines TRBV18 with TRBJ2-1, with D possibly TRBD2 on 6 matching bases. Germline V gene sequence: CDR1 KGHSH, CDR2 LQKENI. Between the trimmed V and J ends, which lost 1 base and 0 bases, there was a span of 10 bases. This CDR3 is 16 amino acids long. Here the CDR3 DNA reads TGTGCCAGCTCACCACTTGGGGGGAGCTCCTACAATGAGCAGTTCTTC. It translates to CASSPLGGSSYNEQFF.

V is TRBV7-2 and J is TRBJ1-6; no definite D call. Trimming cost V 1 base and J 7 bases, with 11 bases left between them. Germline loops: CDR1 SGHTA, CDR2 FQGNSA. The CDR3 length is 15 residues. The DNA for the CDR3 is TGTGCCAGCAGCTTAGGGGTGGCACGGAATTCACCCCTCCACTTT. This codes for CASSLGVARNSPLHF.

The chain has TRBV25-1 and TRBJ2-5; the match to TRBD2 covers 9 bases. Per the germline V gene, CDR1 is MGHDK and CDR2 is SYGVNS. The CDR3 covers 17 residues. J gave up 2 bases and V 1 base, and 8 bases lay outside the gene matches. The DNA for the CDR3 is TGTGCCAGCAGTGAATGGGCAGGGCTAGCGGGGCAAGAGACCCAGTACTTC. Amino acid sequence: CASSEWAGLAGQETQYF.

Here the CDR3 DNA reads TGTGCCAGCAGGCGACAGGAATCGGATGGCTACACCTTC. Translated, it gives CASRRQESDGYTF. This chain uses TRBV7-9 with TRBJ1-2; maybe TRBD1 (6 bases). The germline V gene encodes CDR1 SEHNR and CDR2 FQNEAQ (reference sequence). Trimming cost V 6 bases and J 6 bases, with 14 bases left between them. The CDR3 length is 13 residues.